This T cell receptor (beta chain) was captured in a study of graft-versus-host responses after intestinal transplantation. In the study overall: Recipients were all induced with anti-thymocyte globulin, then given tacrolimus and steroids for about three years.

In regard to this clone: Its matching antigen is unknown.

The junction had 10 bases not matched to a gene; V was cut back by 5 bases and J by 5 bases. Germline CDR1 is KGHSH and CDR2 is LQKENI. There are 16 residues in the CDR3. This table comes from immunoSEQ multiplex PCR, and its TCRdb copy is limited to in-frame clones, with some not included. This table has 80,000 to 100,000 clones, around 90% appearing once. Study observations and caveats: Allografts from individuals with graft-donor T cell macrochimerism displayed high graft-versus-host to host-versus-graft clonal ratios. Levels of circulating GvH clones at their peak were associated with early post-transplant HvG declines.

The J gene is TRBJ1-1, the V gene TRBV18, with 11 bases lining up with TRBD1. This sequence originates from a human donor who received an intestinal transplant. The sequences come from unstimulated CD4+ T cells sorted from spleen or lymph node cells, collected before intestinal transplant. The chain's CDR3 is CASSGQGALIWTEAFF. The CDR3 DNA is TGTGCCAGCTCAGGACAGGGGGCTTTGATATGGACTGAAGCTTTCTTT.